The 27 T cell receptor beta chains below all came from one sample that was sequenced in a study of T cells after yellow fever vaccination. Using its own MiXCR run on the 5' RACE reads, TCRdb lists one record per CDR3 protein. The sample includes fewer than 450,000 distinct CDR3 sequences, around a tenth of them seen just once. The sample in question was PBMCs, obtained on the day of the first yellow fever vaccination. The receptors come from a man aged 18 to 29 who received the YFV17D yellow fever vaccine.

This rearrangement joins TRBV10-3 to TRBJ2-2, with D possibly TRBD2 on 6 matching bases. Germline CDR1 is ENHRY and CDR2 is SYGVKD. Between the trimmed V and J ends, which lost 4 bases and 3 bases, there was a span of 12 bases. CDR3 length: 15 amino acids. The CDR3 spells CAISGVGGDTGELFF. The CDR3 DNA follows: TGTGCCATCAGTGGCGTTGGAGGGGACACCGGGGAGCTGTTTTTT.

The V and J genes are TRBV4-3 and TRBJ1-6, with 7 positions matching TRBD1. The ends lost 0 bases at V and 9 bases at J; junction bases unmatched: 5. CDR3 length equals 15 residues. CDR1 and CDR2 (germline): LGHNA, YSLEER. In nucleotides, the CDR3 is TGCGCCAGCAGCCAAGAAGAGACAGGGAGTTCACCCCTCCACTTT. Its translation: CASSQEETGSSPLHF.

The V and J genes are TRBV25-1 and TRBJ1-1; D unclear. CDR1 and CDR2 (germline): MGHDK, SYGVNS. V dropped 6 bases and J dropped 1 base, with 9 bases sitting between them. This CDR3 spans 13 amino acids. The CDR3 bases are TGTGCCAGCAGCATACAGACGAACACTGAAGCTTTCTTT. Protein: CASSIQTNTEAFF. Filled out from reference TRBV25-1 and TRBJ1-1, the complete variable domain reads EADIYQTPRYLVIGTGKKITLECSQTMGHDKMYWYQQDPGMELHLIHYSYGVNSTEKGDLSSESTVSRIRTEHFPLTLESARPSHTSQYLCASSIQTNTEAFFGQGTRLTVV.

V is TRBV20-1 and J is TRBJ1-5; D might be TRBD1 (5 bases). CDR3 length equals 17 residues. The germline V and J ends were trimmed by 1 base and 1 base, with 17 bases remaining between them. Germline V gene lookup returns CDR1 DFQATT and CDR2 SNEGSKA (reference sequence). The CDR3 nucleotides read TGCAGTGCTAGAGTCGGCAGGGCAATTGGCAGCAATCAGCCCCAGCATTTT. As protein: CSARVGRAIGSNQPQHF.

The chain is built from TRBV7-2 and TRBJ1-3; D is unclear. V was cut by 4 bases and J by 0 bases, with 7 bases left in between. The CDR3 is made up of 14 amino acids. Germline-derived CDR1 and CDR2 are SGHTA and FQGNSA. The CDR3 is CASSSIGSGNTIYF. The CDR3 nucleotides read TGTGCCAGCAGCTCGATCGGCTCTGGAAACACCATATATTTT. The full variable domain, with the rest looked up from reference TRBV7-2 and TRBJ1-3, is GAGVSQSPSNKVTEKGKDVELRCDPISGHTALYWYRQSLGQGLEFLIYFQGNSAPDKSGLPSDRFSAERTGGSVSTLTIQRTQQEDSAVYLCASSSIGSGNTIYFGEGSWLTVV.

The chain joins TRBV6-1 to TRBJ2-3; TRBD2 agrees at 8 bases. The V gene's germline CDR1 is MNHNS and CDR2 SASEGT. The J segment lost 0 bases and the V segment lost 4 bases, leaving 6 bases of the junction unmatched. This CDR3 spans 16 amino acids. CDR3 sequence reads: CASSVQLAASTDTQYF. The CDR3 nucleotides are TGTGCCAGCAGTGTCCAACTAGCGGCTAGCACAGATACGCAGTATTTT.

Many counts were recorded for this clonotype. The CDR3 coding sequence is TGTGCCAGCAGCCAAGATATCAGCCTAAATGAGCAGTTCTTC. Amino acids: CASSQDISLNEQFF. This chain links TRBV14 with TRBJ2-1; D is unresolved. This CDR3 region has 14 residues. From germline, CDR1 is SGHDN and CDR2 FVKESK. The germline V and J ends were trimmed by 0 bases and 7 bases, with 10 bases remaining between them.

The V call is TRBV6-5, the J call TRBJ2-4; D perhaps matches TRBD2 (5 bases). The CDR3 is 16 residues long. The V end lost 0 bases, the J end lost 2 bases, and 11 bases lay between the germline ends. Germline CDR1 and CDR2: MNHEY and SVGAGI. The CDR3 coding sequence is TGTGCCAGCAGTTACTCGTCCCGGGGAACCAAAAACATTCAGTACTTC. Translated, it gives CASSYSSRGTKNIQYF.

The chain links TRBV30 to TRBJ1-5; D is unclear. Germline CDR1 is GTSNPN and CDR2 is SVGIG (reference sequence). This CDR3 contains 14 residues. V was clipped by 3 bases and J by 2 bases, with 11 bases between them. Here the CDR3 reads CAWSVVSGNQPQHF. As DNA, the CDR3 is TGTGCCTGGAGCGTCGTAAGTGGCAATCAGCCCCAGCATTTT.

Regarding this clonotype: A much larger clone differs from this one at a single base, so this may be a read error. The chain couples TRBV7-9 to TRBJ1-3; D gene unclear. Germline loops: CDR1 SEHNR, CDR2 FQNEAQ (reference sequence). V lost 4 bases, J lost 0 bases, and 10 bases lay in between. CDR3 length: 15 residues. CDR3 coding DNA: TGTGCCAGCAGCTCGCAGCGTAGCTCTGGAAACACCATATATTTT. Its protein product is CASSSQRSSGNTIYF.

The chain links TRBV6-2 or TRBV6-3 to TRBJ1-5; D is unresolved. CDR3 length: 11 amino acids. Germline V gene lookup returns CDR1 MNHEY and CDR2 SVGEGT. V was cut by 6 bases and J by 3 bases, with 3 bases left in between. CDR3 sequence: CASRNNQPQHF. The CDR3 DNA follows: TGTGCCAGCAGGAACAATCAGCCCCAGCATTTT.

In regard to this clonotype: This may arise from a read error, as a much more abundant clone is one base away. This chain connects TRBV7-6 to TRBJ1-6, with TRBD1 identical over 12 bases. The length of the CDR3 is 19 residues. Germline V gene sequence: CDR1 SGHVS, CDR2 FNYEAQ. V was pared by 6 bases and J by 6 bases, with 15 bases of the junction left unmatched. CDR3 coding DNA: TGTGCCAGCAGTCCCAGCATCCGGGACAGGGGGCCCGGTAATTCACCCCTCCACTTT. Translating gives CASSPSIRDRGPGNSPLHF.

In this sample, this clonotype turned up a few times. The gene calls are TRBV7-2 and TRBJ2-7; 9 bases map to TRBD2. The CDR3 has 14 residues. V lost 4 bases to trimming and J lost 3 bases; unmatched junction nucleotides: 4. Germline lookup yields CDR1 SGHTA and CDR2 FQGNSA. The DNA of the CDR3 is TGTGCCAGCAGCTATAGCGGGGGCGACTACGAGCAGTACGTC. Translating gives CASSYSGGDYEQYV.

In its sample, this clonotype was seen many times. The genes are TRBV7-3 and TRBJ2-2; no firm D call. Germline V gives CDR1 SGHTA, CDR2 FQGTGA. Trimming shortened V by 5 bases and J by 0 bases, and 10 bases separated the two germline ends. The CDR3 is 15 amino acids. The CDR3 sequence is CASSPSGANTGELFF. The DNA for the CDR3 is TGTGCCAGCAGCCCCTCAGGCGCGAACACCGGGGAGCTGTTTTTT.

This sequence joins TRBV6-2 or TRBV6-3 and TRBJ1-2; D remains unclear. This CDR3 has 15 amino acids. The germline CDR1 and CDR2 sequences are MNHEY and SVGEGT. Trimming removed 6 bases from V and 6 bases from J, with 20 bases in between. CDR3 region: CASRRDLTPFDGYTF. The CDR3, as DNA: TGTGCCAGCAGGAGGGATCTCACCCCATTTGATGGCTACACCTTC.

The chain joins TRBV21-1 to TRBJ1-5. TRBV21-1 is deemed a pseudogene. This CDR3 region has 16 residues. The CDR3 region is CASSLNRVGSNQPQHF. The DNA for the CDR3 is TGTGCCAGCAGCCTGAATAGGGTAGGGAGCAATCAGCCCCAGCATTTT.

There are a few counts of this clonotype. V gene TRBV29-1 combines with J gene TRBJ2-6; possibly TRBD1 or TRBD2 for D (5 bases each). Trimming removed 5 bases from V and 1 base from J, with 21 bases in between. The CDR3 has 18 residues. CDR1 is SQVTM and CDR2 is ANQGSEA in the germline V gene. Written as DNA, the CDR3 is TGCAGCGTTACCAACCGAGGGGCAATTCTATCTGGGGCCAACGTCCTGACTTTC. This sequence encodes CSVTNRGAILSGANVLTF. Supplemented by reference TRBV29-1 and TRBJ2-6, the full variable domain reads SAVISQKPSRDICQRGTSLTIQCQVDSQVTMMFWYRQQPGQSLTLIATANQGSEATYESGFVIDKFPISRPNLTFSTLTVSNMSPEDSSIYLCSVTNRGAILSGANVLTFGAGSRLTVL.

In its sample, this clonotype was seen many times. The chain couples TRBV5-1 to TRBJ2-3, with D tentatively TRBD2 (6 bases). CDR1 and CDR2 from the germline V gene are SGHRS and YFSETQ. The ends were cut back, 4 bases at V and 4 bases at J, with 16 bases in the middle. CDR3 length: 15 residues. The CDR3 DNA is TGCGCCAGCAGCCCCGGGACTGGAGGCGCAGATACGCAGTATTTT. It yields the protein CASSPGTGGADTQYF.

This clonotype appeared a few times. In DNA, the CDR3 is TGTGCCAGCTCACCAGGGACAGGGGTGAATTCACCCCTCCACTTT. This gives the protein CASSPGTGVNSPLHF. The gene calls are TRBV18 and TRBJ1-6; 10 nucleotides line up with TRBD1. V dropped 2 bases and J dropped 7; count of bases not matched to a gene: 2. The CDR3 consists of 15 residues. Germline V gene lookup returns CDR1 KGHSH and CDR2 LQKENI.

This sequence joins TRBV7-8 and TRBJ2-7; possibly TRBD1 for D (5 bases). V lost 5 bases and J lost 0, with 14 bases in between. The CDR3 sequence is 15 residues long. Germline V gene data show CDR1 as SGHVS and CDR2 as FQNEAQ. The CDR3 here is CASSEDSYSSYEQYF. CDR3 nucleotide sequence: TGTGCCAGCAGCGAAGACAGTTACAGCTCCTACGAGCAGTACTTC.

This clonotype has just a few counts. This sequence joins TRBV29-1 and TRBJ2-7; 7 bases agree with TRBD1. The CDR3 totals 13 residues. CDR1 SQVTM and CDR2 ANQGSEA come from the germline V gene. J was trimmed by 0 bases and V by 6 bases; bases with no gene match: 5. Written as DNA, the CDR3 is TGCAGCGTCTTCCGACAGGGCTCCTACGAGCAGTACTTC. This codes for CSVFRQGSYEQYF.

This clonotype was observed a handful of times. The CDR3 protein is CASSLTLESPLHF. CDR3 bases: TGCGCCAGCAGCTTAACCTTGGAGTCACCCCTCCACTTT. This chain uses TRBV5-1 with TRBJ1-6; D is unclear. CDR3 length equals 13 residues. Germline loops: CDR1 SGHRS, CDR2 YFSETQ. V lost 2 bases and J lost 10, with 10 bases in between.

This sequence joins TRBV11-2 and TRBJ2-5; D gene uncertain. The V gene lost 6 bases and the J gene lost 9 bases, with 11 bases spanning the gap. CDR3 length equals 11 residues. In germline, CDR1 is SGHAT, CDR2 FQNNGV. In DNA, the CDR3 is TGTGCCAGCAGTTTAAACGAGGCCCAGTACTTC. Its protein is CASSLNEAQYF.

There are a few counts of this clonotype. This sequence joins TRBV4-3 and TRBJ2-7; D is possibly TRBD1 (6 bases). V lost 3 bases to trimming and J lost 5 bases, with 11 bases between them. Germline-derived CDR1 and CDR2 are LGHNA and YSLEER. This CDR3 contains 13 residues. The CDR3 loop is CASSHTGSHEQYF. DNA of the CDR3: TGCGCCAGCAGCCACACAGGGTCGCACGAGCAGTACTTC.

This clonotype was recorded many times. The V call is TRBV29-1, the J call TRBJ2-3; 9 bases agree with TRBD1. This CDR3 has 17 amino acids. Germline V gene sequence: CDR1 SQVTM, CDR2 ANQGSEA. V trimming: 0 bases; J trimming: 2 bases; junction bases outside the gene matches: 9. This chain's CDR3 is CSVEDFPGQGYTDTQYF. The CDR3, as DNA: TGCAGCGTTGAAGATTTCCCGGGACAGGGCTACACAGATACGCAGTATTTT.

A few counts support this clonotype. This chain uses TRBV5-5 with TRBJ2-1; 8 nucleotides align to TRBD1. The CDR3 runs to 15 residues. Germline lookup yields CDR1 SGHKS and CDR2 YYEKEE (reference sequence). J was trimmed by 2 bases and V by 5 bases; bases with no gene match: 6. The CDR3 region is CASRIGQGTYNEQFF. For the CDR3, the DNA is TGTGCCAGCAGGATTGGACAGGGAACCTACAATGAGCAGTTCTTC.

This clonotype has just a few counts. The chain combines TRBV29-1 with TRBJ2-3, with a tentative D call TRBD2 (7 bases). The CDR3 loop spans 16 amino acids. From germline, CDR1 is SQVTM and CDR2 ANQGSEA. The V end was cut by 7 bases, the J end by 6 bases, with 26 bases between. CDR3 protein: CSGIRRGARGSDTQYF. CDR3 nucleotides: TGCAGCGGGATCCGTCGGGGGGCGCGCGGATCTGATACGCAGTATTTT.